Presented here are 18 T cell receptor beta chains from one specimen sequenced in a study of regulatory T cells in long-lasting Graves disease. Time point noted: newly diagnosed GD, antithyroid drugs for less than 3 months. RNA extracted from PBMCs served as the sequencing template. Library construction for TCR beta used iRepertoire HTBI primers and Arm-PCR of CDR3 regions. One entry per CDR3 protein results from TCRdb running MiXCR on the multiplex PCR reads. This table holds a few hundred thousand distinct CDR3 sequences, about 16% found once. The data were also submitted as part of a second study, on T cells in Graves' hyperthyroidism and ophthalmopathy.

The sequenced sample was peripheral blood mononuclear cells (PBMCs), obtained at new diagnosis, from a patient treated with antithyroid drugs. The source of these receptors is a woman younger than 35 with Graves disease.

In its sample, this clonotype was seen many times. This chain uses TRBV18 with TRBJ2-7; perhaps TRBD1 as D (5 bases). Germline values: CDR1 KGHSH, CDR2 LQKENI. The CDR3 runs 14 residues. The V gene lost 1 base and the J gene lost 2 bases, with 9 bases spanning the gap. This CDR3 reads CASSPQDRAYEQYF. Written as DNA, the CDR3 is TGTGCCAGCTCACCACAAGACAGAGCCTACGAGCAGTACTTC.

This clonotype was detected a few times. The chain is built from TRBV20-1 and TRBJ2-7; a possible D gene is TRBD2 (5 bases). Germline V gene data show CDR1 as DFQATT and CDR2 as SNEGSKA (reference sequence). V was trimmed by 5 bases and J by 0 bases, leaving 14 bases between them. This CDR3 spans 14 amino acids. The CDR3 sequence is CSAPRSGSSYEQYF. Here the CDR3 DNA reads TGCAGTGCTCCCAGGAGCGGATCCTCCTACGAGCAGTACTTC.

This chain connects TRBV2 to TRBJ1-5; D possibly corresponds to TRBD1 (5 bases). With 4 bases removed from V and 2 bases from J, the gap between germline ends came to 9 bases. This CDR3 spans 14 amino acids. Looked up from germline, CDR1 is SNHLY and CDR2 is FYNNEI. The DNA for the CDR3 is TGTGCCAGCAGTGTATTCAGGGGCAATCAGCCCCAGCATTTT. It translates to CASSVFRGNQPQHF.

The chain uses TRBV6-5 and TRBJ1-1; D is perhaps TRBD1 (5 bases). Trimming cost V 0 bases and J 10 bases, with 9 bases left between them. The CDR3 sequence is 12 residues long. Germline-derived CDR1 and CDR2 are MNHEY and SVGAGI. The CDR3 here is CASSYSGVAAFF. CDR3 DNA sequence: TGTGCCAGCAGTTACTCGGGGGTAGCAGCTTTCTTT.

With regard to this clonotype: At one end, the junction sequence differs from germline, possibly due to a read error. The chain employs TRBV3-1 and TRBJ2-1; D ambiguous. The CDR3 totals 13 residues. Germline V CDR1 and CDR2: LGHDT, YNNKEL (reference sequence). CDR3 in DNA: TGTGCCAGCAGCCAACCTGACTGGAATGATCAGTTCTTC. This translates into CASSQPDWNDQFF.

This clonotype was found a few times. This chain joins TRBV10-3 and TRBJ1-2, with TRBD1 matching 7 bases. The CDR3 has 13 amino acids. The ends lost 6 bases at V and 7 bases at J; junction bases unmatched: 8. Looked up from germline, CDR1 is ENHRY and CDR2 is SYGVKD. In DNA, the CDR3 is TGTGCCATCAGGGTGGGGACAGACTCTGGCTACACCTTC. Protein: CAIRVGTDSGYTF.

This clonotype was seen a handful of times. The genes are TRBV29-1 and TRBJ2-5; a possible D gene is TRBD2 (7 bases). Germline CDR1 reads SQVTM; CDR2 reads ANQGSEA. The CDR3 runs to 13 residues. V shed 1 base and J shed 5 bases, with 11 bases lying between them. As DNA, the CDR3 is TGCAGCGTTGAAGGGGGGGGGCCGGAGACCCAGTACTTC. Translated, it gives CSVEGGGPETQYF.

This clonotype was recorded many times. The J gene is TRBJ2-3, the V gene TRBV28, with 10 positions matching TRBD1. Per germline, CDR1 MDHEN and CDR2 SYDVKM. This CDR3 contains 15 residues. Unmatched junction bases numbered 11, after V lost 5 bases and J lost 9 bases. CDR3 nucleotide sequence: TGTGCCAGCAGTGTCTCTAGGACAGGGGGTGGAACGCAGTATTTT. Protein sequence: CASSVSRTGGGTQYF.

This clonotype was observed many times. V and J are TRBV5-1 and TRBJ2-5; the D gene could be TRBD1 or TRBD2 (5 bases each). The length of the CDR3 is 15 residues. Germline assignment: CDR1 SGHRS and CDR2 YFSETQ. Trimming cost V 5 bases and J 5 bases, with 19 bases left between them. The CDR3 DNA reads as TGCGCCAGCAGTTCGCTAGGGGACCCGGGCGAGACCCAGTACTTC. Its translation: CASSSLGDPGETQYF.

This clonotype was seen more than once but under ten times. The chain has TRBV28 and TRBJ2-7; a weak D match, TRBD1 (7 bases). V was pared by 10 bases and J by 3 bases, with 19 bases between. Germline V gives CDR1 MDHEN, CDR2 SYDVKM. The CDR3 covers 14 residues. DNA for the CDR3: TGTGCCACTAAAGGAGGGGGCGACCTCTACGAGCAGTACTTC. It specifies CATKGGGDLYEQYF.

This clonotype occurred a few times. The chain links TRBV25-1 to TRBJ2-5, with 7 bases that match TRBD1. Germline V lookup: CDR1 MGHDK, CDR2 SYGVNS. This CDR3 region has 15 residues. J lost 1 base, V lost 8 bases, and 10 bases had no gene match. CDR3 amino acids: CASAPRGQLQETQYF. CDR3 bases: TGTGCCAGCGCCCCCCGGGGACAGCTCCAAGAGACCCAGTACTTC.

Note on this clonotype: One base away lies a much larger clone, so this may be a sequencing read error. This rearrangement joins TRBV12-3 or TRBV12-4 to TRBJ1-2, with unresolved D. The CDR3 length is 11 residues. The CDR3 DNA reads as TGTGCCAGCAGTAAGAACTATGGCTGCACCTTC. Protein product: CASSKNYGCTF.

Ten or more counts support this clonotype. The genes are TRBV6-1 and TRBJ2-2, with TRBD1 identical over 8 bases. The trim removed 7 bases at V and 3 bases at J, leaving 4 bases unmatched. From germline, CDR1 is MNHNS and CDR2 SASEGT. The CDR3 has 14 residues. CDR3 nucleotides: TGTGCCAGCATCAAGACAGGGGACACCGGGGAGCTGTTTTTT. This translates into CASIKTGDTGELFF.

This chain connects TRBV28 to TRBJ1-2; tentative D call: TRBD1 (6 bases). CDR1 and CDR2 (germline): MDHEN, SYDVKM. This CDR3 comprises 15 residues. The ends were cut back, 3 bases at V and 3 bases at J, with 14 bases in the middle. CDR3 bases: TGTGCCAGCAGTTTTGCCGGGGGCCCTGACTATGGCTACACCTTC. It specifies CASSFAGGPDYGYTF.

This clonotype was observed a handful of times. This chain's CDR3 is CASSRGRASTDTQYF. In nucleotides, the CDR3 is TGTGCCAGCAGCCGGGGGAGGGCAAGCACAGATACGCAGTATTTT. The chain recombines TRBV9 with TRBJ2-3, with 7 bases matching TRBD2. In germline, CDR1 is SGDLS, CDR2 YYNGEE. This CDR3 is built from 15 residues. Trimming at V came to 4 bases and at J to 0 bases, leaving 5 bases not matched to a gene.

CDR3 sequence reads: CASSEVLGGSPLHF. The CDR3 nucleotides read TGTGCCAGCAGTGAAGTACTGGGGGGGTCACCCCTCCACTTT. The chain uses TRBV6-2 or TRBV6-3 and TRBJ1-6; TRBD1 might be the D (5 bases). From germline, CDR1 is MNHEY and CDR2 SVGEGT. Trimming shortened V by 5 bases and J by 10 bases, and 15 bases separated the two germline ends. This CDR3 is 14 amino acids long.

At least ten counts were recorded for this clonotype. The chain links TRBV20-1 to TRBJ1-1; D gene unclear. Germline CDR1 is DFQATT and CDR2 is SNEGSKA (reference sequence). CDR3 length: 14 residues. The V and J ends lost 0 bases and 0 bases respectively, with 8 bases between them. DNA for the CDR3: TGCAGTGCTAGAGATTTATCCGTGAACACTGAAGCTTTCTTT. Amino acids: CSARDLSVNTEAFF.

This clonotype was observed at least ten times. The chain uses TRBV12-3 or TRBV12-4 and TRBJ2-7; D gene unclear. The CDR3 spans 13 residues. Trimming removed 7 bases at V and 2 bases at J, with 12 bases between. This chain's CDR3 is CASTPGGTYEQYF. The CDR3 region has the DNA TGTGCCAGCACCCCGGGCGGAACCTACGAGCAGTACTTC.